The 21 T cell receptor beta chains presented below share a single source sample, sequenced in a study of Ad26.COV2.S vaccination and SARS-CoV-2 variants. This sample's treatment: roughly 20 received Ad26.COV2.S at low or high dose, single or two shots; about 5 received placebo; per-sample allocation not given. Samples came from day 63 after the first vaccine or placebo injection. Sequenced by immunoSEQ multiplex PCR; TCRdb stores in-frame clones only, minus some. The top ten hold around 13% of the sample, which has approximately 500,000 clones, around nine tenths seen once. The material sequenced was peripheral blood, taken in a trial of Ad26.COV2.S vaccine versus placebo. The receptors originated from a person between 18 and 60 years old who received the Ad26.COV2.S COVID-19 vaccine or a placebo.

In DNA form, the CDR3 reads TGTGCCAGCAGCCCAAAAATCGGAAGCTCTGGAAACACCATATATTTT. It encodes CASSPKIGSSGNTIYF. This chain links TRBV9 with TRBJ1-3; D gene uncertain. The germline CDR1 and CDR2 sequences are SGDLS and YYNGEE. CDR3 size: 16 residues. V was pared by 4 bases and J by 0 bases, with 14 bases between.

The V gene is TRBV14, the J gene TRBJ1-2, with 8 bases lining up with TRBD1. Germline V gene sequence: CDR1 SGHDN, CDR2 FVKESK. CDR3 length: 14 amino acids. Trimming removed 0 bases from V and 7 bases from J; junction bases left unmatched: 4. CDR3 DNA: TGTGCCAGCAGCCAAGATGGGACAGGCGGTGGCTACACCTTC. Protein: CASSQDGTGGGYTF.

The chain recombines TRBV24-1 with TRBJ2-2; D is unclear. CDR3 length equals 14 residues. Trimming left V 4 bases short and J 5 bases short, with 10 bases between. Germline loops: CDR1 KGHDR, CDR2 SFDVKD. CDR3 sequence (DNA): TGTGCCACCAGTGAATCTACAGAAACCGGGGAGCTGTTTTTT. It translates to CATSESTETGELFF.

This clone was counted only a few times. The rearrangement links TRBV7-8 to TRBJ1-3; 9 bases are shared with TRBD1. CDR1 and CDR2 (germline): SGHVS, FQNEAQ. The CDR3 has 16 amino acids. The J segment lost 0 bases and the V segment lost 5 bases, leaving 5 bases of the junction unmatched. The CDR3 reads CASSPNRGLSGNTIYF. The CDR3 DNA reads TGTGCCAGCAGCCCTAACAGGGGGCTCTCTGGAAACACCATATATTTT. The full variable domain, in which reference TRBV7-8 and TRBJ1-3 provide the parts outside the CDR3, is GAGVSQSPRYKVAKRGQDVALRCDPISGHVSLFWYQQALGQGPEFLTYFQNEAQLDKSGLPSDRFFAERPEGSVSTLKIQRTQQEDSAVYLCASSPNRGLSGNTIYFGEGSWLTVV.

The chain joins TRBV25-1 to TRBJ2-7; the D gene is possibly TRBD1 (5 bases). V was clipped by 4 bases and J by 5 bases, with 15 bases between them. Germline CDR1 MGHDK, CDR2 SYGVNS. This CDR3 comprises 14 residues. The CDR3 DNA is TGTGCCAGCAGTGGAGTACCGACAGCCAACGAGCAGTACTTC. Translation gives CASSGVPTANEQYF.

The CDR3 region has the DNA TGTGCCAGCAGCTTAGCCCTAGGACTAGCGGGAGACGAGCAGTACTTC. The encoded protein is CASSLALGLAGDEQYF. The chain employs TRBV7-8 and TRBJ2-7, with 13 bases identical to TRBD2. Germline V CDR1 and CDR2: SGHVS, FQNEAQ. V was pared by 0 bases and J by 5 bases, with 4 bases of the junction left unmatched. The CDR3 sequence is 16 residues long.

The J gene is TRBJ2-3, the V gene TRBV11-3; TRBD2 matches 10 bases. This CDR3 has 13 amino acids. Losses at the gene ends were 6 bases for V and 7 bases for J; bases not matched to a gene: 4. The V gene's germline CDR1 is SGHNT and CDR2 YENEEA. In DNA, the CDR3 is TGTGCCAGCAGTTACACTAGCGGGAATACGCAGTATTTT. Encoded protein: CASSYTSGNTQYF.

The chain uses TRBV24-1 and TRBJ2-7; D assignment may be TRBD1 or TRBD2 (5 bases each). Germline CDR1 KGHDR, CDR2 SFDVKD. Trimming took 4 bases from V and 9 from J, leaving 12 bases between them. This CDR3 spans 12 amino acids. CDR3 DNA sequence: TGTGCCACCAGTGACCGGGCCGGGGCGCAGTACTTC. It is translated as CATSDRAGAQYF.

This chain joins TRBV19 and TRBJ1-1; D is unclear. Germline V gives CDR1 LNHDA, CDR2 SQIVND (reference sequence). V was trimmed by 9 bases and J by 3 bases, leaving 17 bases between them. CDR3 length: 14 amino acids. CDR3 residues: CASIRRGQYTEAFF. In DNA, the CDR3 is TGTGCCAGCATTCGGCGCGGTCAGTACACTGAAGCTTTCTTT.

This clone was observed a handful of times. CDR3 amino acids: CASSWREAYEQYF. CDR3 in DNA: TGTGCCAGCAGTTGGAGGGAAGCCTACGAGCAGTACTTC. The chain uses TRBV6-6 and TRBJ2-7; maybe TRBD2 (6 bases). V shed 4 bases and J shed 2 bases, with 9 bases lying between them. In germline, CDR1 is MNHNY, CDR2 SVGAGI (reference sequence). The CDR3 is 13 amino acids.

The CDR3 DNA sequence: TGTGCCAGCAGTCCCGGGAGGCGGGTTTTACACATTCAGTACTTC. Residues: CASSPGRRVLHIQYF. The chain joins TRBV28 to TRBJ2-4; 7 bases fit TRBD2. The CDR3 contains 15 residues. Germline V CDR1 and CDR2: MDHEN, SYDVKM. V was clipped by 5 bases and J by 8 bases; unmatched bases: 12.

V and J are TRBV28 and TRBJ1-5; D not certain. The V gene's germline CDR1 is MDHEN and CDR2 SYDVKM. Trimming shortened V by 5 bases and J by 9 bases, and 14 bases separated the two germline ends. The CDR3 totals 13 residues. The CDR3 DNA is TGTGCCAGCAGTGAGGGTCTCGTGGGGCCCCAGCATTTT. Its protein product is CASSEGLVGPQHF.

This chain joins TRBV5-1 and TRBJ2-1; 12 nucleotides match TRBD2. There are 15 residues in the CDR3. CDR1 SGHRS and CDR2 YFSETQ come from the germline V gene. V was pared by 4 bases and J by 7 bases, with 6 bases of the junction left unmatched. The CDR3 loop is CASSIGLAGRNEQFF. The CDR3 coding sequence is TGCGCCAGCAGCATCGGACTAGCGGGAAGGAATGAGCAGTTCTTC.

This clone came up a few times. The chain recombines TRBV6-5 with TRBJ2-5, with 8 bases aligning to TRBD2. The CDR3 covers 14 residues. Germline CDR1 and CDR2: MNHEY and SVGAGI. V was clipped by 5 bases and J by 5 bases; unmatched bases: 7. CDR3 nucleotide sequence: TGTGCCAGCAGTAACCGGGGGGGGATGGAGACCCAGTACTTC. This encodes CASSNRGGMETQYF.

This clone was seen once. J is TRBJ2-6 and V is TRBV7-3; no firm D call. V lost 8 bases and J 0 bases, leaving 8 bases between the germline ends. Germline values: CDR1 SGHTA, CDR2 FQGTGA. CDR3 length equals 14 residues. The CDR3 nucleotides are TGTGCCAGCGCCAAGTACTCTGGGGCCAACGTCCTGACTTTC. Translated, it gives CASAKYSGANVLTF.

The chain has TRBV4-3 and TRBJ2-7; 7 bases align to TRBD2. The CDR3 is 15 amino acids. J gave up 4 bases and V 0 bases, and 6 bases lay outside the gene matches. The germline V gene has CDR1 LGHNA and CDR2 YSLEER. The CDR3 nucleotides are TGCGCCAGCAGCCAAGATCGGGCGGGAGCATACGAGCAGTACTTC. The encoded protein is CASSQDRAGAYEQYF.

V gene TRBV9 combines with J gene TRBJ2-5; a weak D match, TRBD1 (5 bases). Trimming took off 4 bases at V and 5 bases at J, with 15 bases between the two ends. The germline V gene encodes CDR1 SGDLS and CDR2 YYNGEE. The CDR3 is 14 residues long. CDR3 loop: CASSPPRVGETQYF. The CDR3 region has the DNA TGTGCCAGCAGCCCTCCCAGGGTCGGGGAGACCCAGTACTTC.

This chain links TRBV19 with TRBJ2-1; 9 bases are shared with TRBD2. This CDR3 has 13 amino acids. The junction had 2 bases not matched to a gene; V was cut back by 4 bases and J by 7 bases. The germline V gene has CDR1 LNHDA and CDR2 SQIVND (reference sequence). CDR3 residues: CASSSGRVNEQFF. The DNA of the CDR3 is TGTGCCAGTAGTAGCGGGAGGGTAAATGAGCAGTTCTTC.

The rearrangement links TRBV28 to TRBJ1-2, with 10 bases aligning to TRBD1. From germline, CDR1 is MDHEN and CDR2 SYDVKM. The CDR3 spans 15 residues. The ends lost 3 bases at V and 4 bases at J; junction bases unmatched: 5. The CDR3 DNA reads TGTGCCAGCAGTTTTGGTGGGACAGGGGTCTATGGCTACACCTTC. Amino acids: CASSFGGTGVYGYTF.

The chain couples TRBV30 to TRBJ2-7; D might be TRBD2 (5 bases). Germline-derived CDR1 and CDR2 are GTSNPN and SVGIG (reference sequence). The germline V and J ends were trimmed by 3 bases and 6 bases, with 9 bases remaining between them. This CDR3 has 11 residues. The CDR3: CAWSQLVEQYF. In DNA, the CDR3 is TGTGCCTGGAGCCAACTAGTCGAGCAGTACTTC. The whole variable domain, remainder taken from reference TRBV30 and TRBJ2-7, is SQTIHQWPATLVQPVGSPLSLECTVEGTSNPNLYWYRQAAGRGLQLLFYSVGIGQISSEVPQNLSASRPQDRQFILSSKKLLLSDSGFYLCAWSQLVEQYFGPGTRLTVT.

The chain carries TRBV4-3 and TRBJ2-3; D not resolved. This CDR3 has 16 amino acids. Germline values: CDR1 LGHNA, CDR2 YSLEER. Trimming stripped 4 bases from V and 5 bases from J, with 19 bases between. This CDR3 reads CASSPRIGFGIDTQYF. CDR3 in DNA: TGCGCCAGCAGCCCCCGCATCGGGTTTGGGATAGATACGCAGTATTTT.